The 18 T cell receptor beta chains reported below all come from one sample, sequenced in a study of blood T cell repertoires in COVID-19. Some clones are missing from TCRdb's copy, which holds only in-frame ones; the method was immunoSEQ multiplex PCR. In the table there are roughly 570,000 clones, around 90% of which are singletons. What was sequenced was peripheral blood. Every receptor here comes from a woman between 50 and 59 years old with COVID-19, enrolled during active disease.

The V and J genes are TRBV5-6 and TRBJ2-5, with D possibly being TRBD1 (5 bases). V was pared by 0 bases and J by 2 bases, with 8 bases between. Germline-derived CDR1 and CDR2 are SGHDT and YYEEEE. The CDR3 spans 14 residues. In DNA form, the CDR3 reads TGTGCCAGCAGCTTGGGGGCAGGGCAAGAGACCCAGTACTTC. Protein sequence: CASSLGAGQETQYF. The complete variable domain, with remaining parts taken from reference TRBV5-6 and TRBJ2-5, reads DAGVTQSPTHLIKTRGQQVTLRCSPKSGHDTVSWYQQALGQGPQFIFQYYEEEERQRGNFPDRFSGHQFPNYSSELNVNALLLGDSALYLCASSLGAGQETQYFGPGTRLLVL.

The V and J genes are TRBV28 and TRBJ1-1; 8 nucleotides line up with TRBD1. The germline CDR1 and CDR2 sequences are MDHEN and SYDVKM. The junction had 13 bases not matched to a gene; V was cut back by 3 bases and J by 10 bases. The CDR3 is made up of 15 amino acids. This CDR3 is CASSFPLDRVAGAFF. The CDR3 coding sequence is TGTGCCAGCAGTTTCCCCTTGGACAGGGTGGCTGGAGCTTTCTTT.

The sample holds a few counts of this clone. CDR3 protein: CASSPAGREAFF. Written as DNA, the CDR3 is TGTGCCAGCAGTCCCGCGGGGAGGGAAGCTTTCTTT. The chain uses TRBV12-3 or TRBV12-4 and TRBJ1-1; D unclear. This CDR3 is 12 amino acids long. Trimming removed 5 bases at V and 8 bases at J, with 12 bases between.

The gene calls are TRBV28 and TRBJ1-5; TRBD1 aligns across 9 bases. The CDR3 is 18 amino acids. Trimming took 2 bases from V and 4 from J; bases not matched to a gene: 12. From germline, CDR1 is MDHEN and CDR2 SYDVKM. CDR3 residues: CASSLPGTGYSRNQPQHF. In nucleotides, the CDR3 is TGTGCCAGCAGTTTACCCGGGACAGGGTATTCTCGGAATCAGCCCCAGCATTTT. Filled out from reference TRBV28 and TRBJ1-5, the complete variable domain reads DVKVTQSSRYLVKRTGEKVFLECVQDMDHENMFWYRQDPGLGLRLIYFSYDVKMKEKGDIPEGYSVSREKKERFSLILESASTNQTSMYLCASSLPGTGYSRNQPQHFGDGTRLSIL.

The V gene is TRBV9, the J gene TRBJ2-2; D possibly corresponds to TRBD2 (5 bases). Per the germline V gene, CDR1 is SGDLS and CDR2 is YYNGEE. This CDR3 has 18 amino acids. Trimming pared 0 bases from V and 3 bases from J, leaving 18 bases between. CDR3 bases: TGTGCCAGCAGCGTAGGCCCAGTGCCCGGGGTACACACCGGGGAGCTGTTTTTT. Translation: CASSVGPVPGVHTGELFF.

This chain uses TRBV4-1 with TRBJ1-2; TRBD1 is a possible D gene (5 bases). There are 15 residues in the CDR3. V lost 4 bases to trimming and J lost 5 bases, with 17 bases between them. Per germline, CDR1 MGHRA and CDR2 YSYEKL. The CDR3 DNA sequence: TGCGCCAGCAGCCGGAATGTCGACAGTCAATATGGCTACACCTTC. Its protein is CASSRNVDSQYGYTF.

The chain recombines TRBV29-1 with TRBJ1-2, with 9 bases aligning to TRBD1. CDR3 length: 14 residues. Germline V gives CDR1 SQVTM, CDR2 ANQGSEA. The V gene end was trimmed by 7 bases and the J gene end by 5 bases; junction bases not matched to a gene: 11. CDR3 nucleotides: TGCAGCGCCCATACAGGGGGCTTCCGGTATGGCTACACCTTC. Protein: CSAHTGGFRYGYTF.

The CDR3 loop reads CASSQGRDRAGGITDTQYF. The CDR3 bases are TGCGCCAGCAGCCAAGGGCGGGACCGAGCGGGGGGAATCACAGATACGCAGTATTTT. V usage is TRBV4-1 and J usage is TRBJ2-3; 9 positions agree with TRBD2. The CDR3 loop spans 19 amino acids. CDR1 MGHRA and CDR2 YSYEKL come from the germline V gene. V lost 1 base and J lost 2; bases outside the gene matches: 13.

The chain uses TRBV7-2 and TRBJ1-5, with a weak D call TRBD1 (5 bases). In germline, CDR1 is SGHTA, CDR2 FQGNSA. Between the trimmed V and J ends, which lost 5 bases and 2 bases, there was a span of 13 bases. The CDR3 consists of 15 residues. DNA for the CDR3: TGTGCCAGCAGCCCACTATCGGGGGGCAATCAGCCCCAGCATTTT. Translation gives CASSPLSGGNQPQHF.

The CDR3 reads CASRKAGENGEQYF. For the CDR3, the DNA is TGTGCCAGCAGGAAAGCGGGGGAGAATGGAGAGCAGTACTTC. The chain couples TRBV27 to TRBJ2-7, with 8 bases aligning to TRBD2. Germline CDR1 reads MNHEY; CDR2 reads SMNVEV (reference sequence). Germline trimming cut 6 bases from V and 7 bases from J; bases unmatched to any gene: 11. The CDR3 length is 14 residues.

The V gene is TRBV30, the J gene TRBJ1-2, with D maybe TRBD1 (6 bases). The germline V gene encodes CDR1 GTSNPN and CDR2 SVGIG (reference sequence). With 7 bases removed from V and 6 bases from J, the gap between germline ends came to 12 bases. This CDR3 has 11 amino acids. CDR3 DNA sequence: TGTGCCTCCGCGAGGGGGAATGGCTACACCTTC. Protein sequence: CASARGNGYTF.

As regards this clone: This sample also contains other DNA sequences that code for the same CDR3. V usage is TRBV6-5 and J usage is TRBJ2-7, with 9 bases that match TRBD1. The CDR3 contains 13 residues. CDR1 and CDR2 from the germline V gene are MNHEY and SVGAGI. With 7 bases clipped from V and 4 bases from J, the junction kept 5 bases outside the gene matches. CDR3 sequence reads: CASTRDRAYEQYF. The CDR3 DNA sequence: TGTGCCAGCACGCGGGACAGGGCTTACGAGCAGTACTTC.

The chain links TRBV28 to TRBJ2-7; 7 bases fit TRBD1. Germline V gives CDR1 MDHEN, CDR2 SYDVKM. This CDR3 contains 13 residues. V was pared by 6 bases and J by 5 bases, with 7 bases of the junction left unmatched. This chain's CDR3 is CASRLTGNHEQYF. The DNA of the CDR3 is TGTGCCAGCAGGCTGACAGGGAACCACGAGCAGTACTTC. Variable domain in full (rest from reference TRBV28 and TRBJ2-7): DVKVTQSSRYLVKRTGEKVFLECVQDMDHENMFWYRQDPGLGLRLIYFSYDVKMKEKGDIPEGYSVSREKKERFSLILESASTNQTSMYLCASRLTGNHEQYFGPGTRLTVT.

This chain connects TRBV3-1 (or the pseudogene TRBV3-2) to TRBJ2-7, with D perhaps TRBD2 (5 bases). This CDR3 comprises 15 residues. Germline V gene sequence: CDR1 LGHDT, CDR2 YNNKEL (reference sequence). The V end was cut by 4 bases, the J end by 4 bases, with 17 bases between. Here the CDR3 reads CASSLMGLAGYEQYF. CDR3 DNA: TGTGCCAGCAGCCTCATGGGTCTAGCAGGTTACGAGCAGTACTTC.

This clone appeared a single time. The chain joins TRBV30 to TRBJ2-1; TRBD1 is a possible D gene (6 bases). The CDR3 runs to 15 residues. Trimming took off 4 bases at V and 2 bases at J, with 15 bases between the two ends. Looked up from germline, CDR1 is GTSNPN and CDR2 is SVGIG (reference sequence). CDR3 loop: CAWTQGPSTYNEQFF. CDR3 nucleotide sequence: TGTGCCTGGACTCAGGGGCCCAGCACCTACAATGAGCAGTTCTTC.

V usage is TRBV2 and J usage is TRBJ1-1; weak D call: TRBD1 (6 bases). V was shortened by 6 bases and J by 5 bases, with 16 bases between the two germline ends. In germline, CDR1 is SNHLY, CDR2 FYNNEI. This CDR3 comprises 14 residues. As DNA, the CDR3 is TGTGCCAGCAGGGGGATACAGGGTAGGACTGAAGCTTTCTTT. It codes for CASRGIQGRTEAFF. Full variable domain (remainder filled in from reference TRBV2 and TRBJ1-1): EPEVTQTPSHQVTQMGQEVILRCVPISNHLYFYWYRQILGQKVEFLVSFYNNEISEKSEIFDDQFSVERPDGSNFTLKIRSTKLEDSAMYFCASRGIQGRTEAFFGQGTRLTVV.

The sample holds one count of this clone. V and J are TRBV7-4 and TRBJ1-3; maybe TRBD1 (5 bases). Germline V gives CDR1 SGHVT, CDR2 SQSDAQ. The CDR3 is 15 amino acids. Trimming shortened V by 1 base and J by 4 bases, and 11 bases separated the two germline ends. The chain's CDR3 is CASSLVGGLGNTIYF. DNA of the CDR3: TGTGCCAGCAGCTTAGTGGGGGGACTGGGAAACACCATATATTTT.

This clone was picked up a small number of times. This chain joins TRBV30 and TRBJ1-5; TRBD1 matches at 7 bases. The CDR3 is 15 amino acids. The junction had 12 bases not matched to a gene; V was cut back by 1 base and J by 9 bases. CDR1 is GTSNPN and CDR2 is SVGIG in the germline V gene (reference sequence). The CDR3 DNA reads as TGTGCCTGGAGTGGGAGGGGGCTGGACCAGGGGCCCCAGCATTTT. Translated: CAWSGRGLDQGPQHF.